The T cell receptor beta chain described here comes from a study of blood T cell repertoires in COVID-19. At the level of the study: Researchers got acute and convalescent COVID-19 samples from the United States, Italy and Spain. In each case, the material was cDNA or gDNA derived from T cells, B-cell-depleted T cells, or PBMCs.

V lost 4 bases to trimming and J lost 7 bases, with 13 bases between them. Germline CDR1 SEHNR, CDR2 FQNEAQ (reference sequence). CDR3 length equals 13 residues. In the study's own analysis: Estimated nucleated cell counts came from reference gene primer amplification. Clones were sequenced by immunoSEQ multiplex PCR, and TCRdb holds only the in-frame ones, with some missing. V, J and clone size are taken as reported in that table, and D and trimming were inferred from the DNA itself. The data show just under 65,000 clones, about 76% seen once. The chain joins TRBV7-9 to TRBJ1-1; D remains unclear. This sequence originates from a woman of 80 years or more with acute or convalescent COVID-19. The sample was peripheral blood. CDR3 amino acids: CASSWEAGSEAFF. CDR3 nucleotides: TGTGCCAGCAGCTGGGAGGCGGGTAGTGAAGCTTTCTTT.